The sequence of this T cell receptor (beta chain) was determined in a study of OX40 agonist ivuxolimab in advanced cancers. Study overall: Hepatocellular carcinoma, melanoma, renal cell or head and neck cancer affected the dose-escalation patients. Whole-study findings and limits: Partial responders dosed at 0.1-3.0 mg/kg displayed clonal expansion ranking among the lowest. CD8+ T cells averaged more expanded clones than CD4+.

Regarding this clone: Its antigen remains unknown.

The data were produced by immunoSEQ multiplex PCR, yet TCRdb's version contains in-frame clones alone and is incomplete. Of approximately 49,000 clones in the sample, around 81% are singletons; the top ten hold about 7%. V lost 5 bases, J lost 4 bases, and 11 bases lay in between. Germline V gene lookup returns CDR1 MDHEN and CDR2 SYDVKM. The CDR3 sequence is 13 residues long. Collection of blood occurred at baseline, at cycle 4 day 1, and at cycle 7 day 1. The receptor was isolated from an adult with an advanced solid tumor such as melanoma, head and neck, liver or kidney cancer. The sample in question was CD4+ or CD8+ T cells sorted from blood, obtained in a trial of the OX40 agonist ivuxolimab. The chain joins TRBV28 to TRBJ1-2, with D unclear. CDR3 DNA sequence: TGTGCCAGCAGTCCCCTGGCTTTCTATGGCTACACCTTC. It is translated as CASSPLAFYGYTF.